This record looks at one T cell receptor (beta chain) sequence and its context. Its antigen is still unknown. This may come from a read error, since a much larger clone is one base off. From about 0.5 ug of total RNA, TCR beta-specific cDNA was reverse-transcribed using a constant-region primer. Each TCR beta library was derived from three nested multiplex PCR rounds that employed slightly modified ARM-PCR. Each CDR3 protein is one row after TCRdb ran MiXCR on the multiplex PCR reads. This table holds 85,000 to 100,000 distinct CDR3 sequences, around 68% found once. This entry comes from a study of tumor-infiltrating lymphocytes in primary liver carcinoma. Overall study context: Every sample contained roughly 3.5 to 7.13 million productive TCRbeta reads, and these numbers were similar from one tissue type to another. Study-wide findings and caveats: Relative to tumor region pairs, the tumor-adjacent and tumor-blood pairs showed overlap that was lower.

DNA and RNA were both co-extracted from approximately 20-30 mg of bulk tissue that had not been sorted. This receptor was identified in a man aged 35-49 years with primary liver carcinoma and hepatitis B virus infection. Sequenced material: tumor-adjacent normal liver tissue.

CDR3 bases: TGCAGCAGTGGGGACAGCCCCTACAAGCAGTACTTC. Encoded protein: CSSGDSPYKQYF. This chain joins TRBV29-1 and TRBJ2-7; 7 nucleotides agree with TRBD1. Germline V gene data show CDR1 as SQVTM and CDR2 as ANQGSEA. This CDR3 is built from 12 residues.